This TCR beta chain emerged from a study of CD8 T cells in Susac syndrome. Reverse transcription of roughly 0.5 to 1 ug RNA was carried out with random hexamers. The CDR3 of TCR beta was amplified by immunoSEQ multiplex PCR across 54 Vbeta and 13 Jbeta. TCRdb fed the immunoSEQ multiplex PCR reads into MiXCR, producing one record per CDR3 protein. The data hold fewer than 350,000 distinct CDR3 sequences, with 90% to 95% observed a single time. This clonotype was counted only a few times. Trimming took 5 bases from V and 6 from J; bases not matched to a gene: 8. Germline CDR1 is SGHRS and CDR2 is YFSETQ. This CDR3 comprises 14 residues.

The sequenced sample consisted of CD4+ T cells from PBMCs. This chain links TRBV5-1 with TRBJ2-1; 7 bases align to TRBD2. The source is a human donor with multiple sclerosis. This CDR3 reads CASREGGVINEQFF. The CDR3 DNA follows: TGCGCCAGCAGGGAGGGAGGGGTTATCAATGAGCAGTTCTTC. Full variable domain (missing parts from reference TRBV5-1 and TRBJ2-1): KAGVTQTPRYLIKTRGQQVTLSCSPISGHRSVSWYQQTPGQGLQFLFEYFSETQRNKGNFPGRFSGRQFSNSRSEMNVSTLELGDSALYLCASREGGVINEQFFGPGTRLTVL.